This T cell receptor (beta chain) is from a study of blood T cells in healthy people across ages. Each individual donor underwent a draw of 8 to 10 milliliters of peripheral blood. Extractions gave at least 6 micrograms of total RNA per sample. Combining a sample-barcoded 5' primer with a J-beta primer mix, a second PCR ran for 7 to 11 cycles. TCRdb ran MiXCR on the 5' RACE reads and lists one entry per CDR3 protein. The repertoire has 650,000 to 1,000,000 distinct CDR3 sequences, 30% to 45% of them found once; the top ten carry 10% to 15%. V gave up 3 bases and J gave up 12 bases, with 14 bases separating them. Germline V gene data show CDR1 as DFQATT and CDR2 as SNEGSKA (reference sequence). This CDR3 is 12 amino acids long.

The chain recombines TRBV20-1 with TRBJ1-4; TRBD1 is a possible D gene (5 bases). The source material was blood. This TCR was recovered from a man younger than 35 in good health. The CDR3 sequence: CSARGGTRELFF. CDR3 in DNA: TGCAGTGCTAGGGGGGGGACTAGGGAACTGTTTTTT.